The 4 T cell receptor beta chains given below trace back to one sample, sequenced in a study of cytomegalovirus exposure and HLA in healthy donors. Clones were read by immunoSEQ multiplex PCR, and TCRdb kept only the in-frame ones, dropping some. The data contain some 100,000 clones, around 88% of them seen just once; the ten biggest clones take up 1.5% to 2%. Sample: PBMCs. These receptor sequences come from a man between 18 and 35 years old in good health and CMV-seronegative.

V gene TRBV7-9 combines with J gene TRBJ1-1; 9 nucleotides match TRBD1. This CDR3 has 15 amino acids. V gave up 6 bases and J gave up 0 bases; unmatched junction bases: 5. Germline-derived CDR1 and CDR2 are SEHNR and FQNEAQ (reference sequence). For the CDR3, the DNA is TGTGCCAGCAGAAAGGGACAGGGACTGAACACTGAAGCTTTCTTT. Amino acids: CASRKGQGLNTEAFF.

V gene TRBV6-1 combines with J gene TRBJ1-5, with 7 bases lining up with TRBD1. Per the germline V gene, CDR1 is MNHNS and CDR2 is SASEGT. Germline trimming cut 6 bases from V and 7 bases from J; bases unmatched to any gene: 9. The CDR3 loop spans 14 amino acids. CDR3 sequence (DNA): TGTGCCAGCAGAGACCGACAGGGCCACCAGCCCCAGCATTTT. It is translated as CASRDRQGHQPQHF.

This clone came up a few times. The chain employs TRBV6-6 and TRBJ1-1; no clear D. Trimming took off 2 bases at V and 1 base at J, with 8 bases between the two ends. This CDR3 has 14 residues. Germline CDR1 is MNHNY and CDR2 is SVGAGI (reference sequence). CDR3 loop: CASSYGGENTEAFF. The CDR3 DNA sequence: TGTGCCAGCAGTTACGGTGGAGAGAACACTGAAGCTTTCTTT.

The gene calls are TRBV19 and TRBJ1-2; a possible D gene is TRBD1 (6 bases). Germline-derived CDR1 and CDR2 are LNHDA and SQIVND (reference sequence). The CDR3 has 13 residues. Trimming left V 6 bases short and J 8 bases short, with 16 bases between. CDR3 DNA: TGTGCCAGTAGAGATACAGGGATTCGGGGCTACACCTTC. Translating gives CASRDTGIRGYTF. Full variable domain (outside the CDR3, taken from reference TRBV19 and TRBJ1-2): DGGITQSPKYLFRKEGQNVTLSCEQNLNHDAMYWYRQDPGQGLRLIYYSQIVNDFQKGDIAEGYSVSREKKESFPLTVTSAQKNPTAFYLCASRDTGIRGYTFGSGTRLTVV.